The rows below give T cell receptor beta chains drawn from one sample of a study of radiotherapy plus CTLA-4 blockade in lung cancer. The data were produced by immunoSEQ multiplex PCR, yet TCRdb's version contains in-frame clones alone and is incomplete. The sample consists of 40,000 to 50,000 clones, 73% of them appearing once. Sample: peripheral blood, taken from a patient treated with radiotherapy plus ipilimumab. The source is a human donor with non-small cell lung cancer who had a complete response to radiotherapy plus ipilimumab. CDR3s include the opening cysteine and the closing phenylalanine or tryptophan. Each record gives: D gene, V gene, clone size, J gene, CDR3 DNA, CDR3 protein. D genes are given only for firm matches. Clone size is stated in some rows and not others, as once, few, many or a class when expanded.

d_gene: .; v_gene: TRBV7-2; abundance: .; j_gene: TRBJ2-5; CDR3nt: TGTGCCAGCAGCTTAGCCCGAGAGACCCAGTACTTC; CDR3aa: CASSLARETQYF
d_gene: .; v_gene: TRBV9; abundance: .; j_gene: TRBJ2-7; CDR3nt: TGTGCCAGCAGCGTAGGGGGAGGTGGCTCCTACGAGCAGTACTTC; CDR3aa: CASSVGGGGSYEQYF
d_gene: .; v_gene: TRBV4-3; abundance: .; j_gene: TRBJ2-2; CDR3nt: TGCGCCAGCAGCCCGAGTCTGATAAGGGGCACCGGGGAGCTGTTTTTT; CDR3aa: CASSPSLIRGTGELFF
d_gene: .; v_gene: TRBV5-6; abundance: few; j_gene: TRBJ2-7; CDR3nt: TGTGCCAGCAGCTGGGGGGAGCCTTCCTACGAGCAGTACTTC; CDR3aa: CASSWGEPSYEQYF
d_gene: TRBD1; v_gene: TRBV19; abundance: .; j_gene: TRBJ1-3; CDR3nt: TGTGCCAGTAGCCGCGACAGGGCATCTGGAAACACCATATATTTT; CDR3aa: CASSRDRASGNTIYF
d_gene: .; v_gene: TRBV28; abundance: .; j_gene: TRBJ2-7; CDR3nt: TGTGCCAGCAGCCCCCGGATTCGGGGTGCCCACGAGCAGTACTTC; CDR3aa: CASSPRIRGAHEQYF
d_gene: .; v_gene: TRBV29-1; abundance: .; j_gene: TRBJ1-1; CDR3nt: TGCAGCGTTGATCCTATGGGACCAGGGGAAGGGAACACTGAAGCTTTCTTT; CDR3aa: CSVDPMGPGEGNTEAFF
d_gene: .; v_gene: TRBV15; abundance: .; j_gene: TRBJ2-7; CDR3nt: TGTGCCACCAGCAGGGGCCTCGACTACGAGCAGTACTTC; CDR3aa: CATSRGLDYEQYF
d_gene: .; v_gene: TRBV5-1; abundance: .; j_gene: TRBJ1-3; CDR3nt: TGCGCCAGCAGCTTGGCCGTAGGGACTAGTTCTGGAAACACCATATATTTT; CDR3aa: CASSLAVGTSSGNTIYF
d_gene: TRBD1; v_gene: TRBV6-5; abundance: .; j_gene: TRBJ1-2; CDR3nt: TGTGCCAGCAGGGGAACGACAGGGGGCTACTATGGCTACACCTTC; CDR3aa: CASRGTTGGYYGYTF
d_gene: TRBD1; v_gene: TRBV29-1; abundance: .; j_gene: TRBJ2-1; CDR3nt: TGCAGCGTTGAACACCAGACAGGGAGGTTCTTC; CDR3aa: CSVEHQTGRFF
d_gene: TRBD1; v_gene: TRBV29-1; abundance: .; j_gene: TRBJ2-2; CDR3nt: TGCAGCGTTTGGACAGGGGTTGACACCGGGGAGCTGTTTTTT; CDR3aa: CSVWTGVDTGELFF
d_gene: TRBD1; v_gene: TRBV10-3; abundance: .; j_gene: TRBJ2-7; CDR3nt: TGTGCCATCAGTGAGTCGGGATGGGGGACAGGGGGCTATGAGCAGTACTTC; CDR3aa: CAISESGWGTGGYEQYF
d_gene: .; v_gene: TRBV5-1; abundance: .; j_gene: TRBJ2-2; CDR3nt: TGCGCCAGCAGATGGGGGGATACCGGGGAGCTGTTTTTT; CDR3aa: CASRWGDTGELFF
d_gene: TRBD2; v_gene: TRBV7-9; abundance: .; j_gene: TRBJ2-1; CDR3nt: TGTGCCAGCAGCTTTGAAAACGGACTAGCGGGCTACAATGAGCAGTTCTTC; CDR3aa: CASSFENGLAGYNEQFF
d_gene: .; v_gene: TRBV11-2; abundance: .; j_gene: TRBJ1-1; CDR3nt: TGTGCCAGCAGCTTCGGGGGATTGAGTTGGATGAACACTGAAGCTTTCTTT; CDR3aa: CASSFGGLSWMNTEAFF
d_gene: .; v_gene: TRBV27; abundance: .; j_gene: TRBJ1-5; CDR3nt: TGTGCCAGCAGTTCGACAGGTTATCAGCCCCAGCATTTT; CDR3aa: CASSSTGYQPQHF
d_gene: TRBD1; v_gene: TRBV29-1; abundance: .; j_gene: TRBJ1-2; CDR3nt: TGCAGCGTAGAATTCCAAGGGACAGTCTATGGCTACACCTTC; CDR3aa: CSVEFQGTVYGYTF
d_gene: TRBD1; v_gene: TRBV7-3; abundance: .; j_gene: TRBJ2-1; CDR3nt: TGTGCCAGCAGCACCTCCGGGACAGACAATGAGCAGTTCTTC; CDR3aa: CASSTSGTDNEQFF
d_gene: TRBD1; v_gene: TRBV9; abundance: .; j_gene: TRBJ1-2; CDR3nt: TGTGCCAGCAGCCCAAGAGCACAGGGGGCTGGGGGCTACACCTTC; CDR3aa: CASSPRAQGAGGYTF
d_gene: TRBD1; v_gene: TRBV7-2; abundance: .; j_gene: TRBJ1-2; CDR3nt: TGTGCCAGCAGCTTGGGCAGGGGGGTATTCCGGCGGGGCTACACCTTC; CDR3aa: CASSLGRGVFRRGYTF
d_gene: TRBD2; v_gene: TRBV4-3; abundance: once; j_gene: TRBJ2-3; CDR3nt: TGCGCCAGCAGCCAAGAGGGCCCGGGGGGGGCAGATACGCAGTATTTT; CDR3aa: CASSQEGPGGADTQYF
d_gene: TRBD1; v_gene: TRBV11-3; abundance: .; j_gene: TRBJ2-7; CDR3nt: TGTGCCAGCAGTCCATTACGAGGGAGGACAGGGTTCTACGAGCAGTACTTC; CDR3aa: CASSPLRGRTGFYEQYF
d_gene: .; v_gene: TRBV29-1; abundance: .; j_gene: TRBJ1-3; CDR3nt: TGCAGCGTTGTTGACACAAACTCTGGAAACACCATATATTTT; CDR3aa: CSVVDTNSGNTIYF
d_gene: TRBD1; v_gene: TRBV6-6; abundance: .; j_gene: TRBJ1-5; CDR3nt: TGTGCCAGCACCTTAAGGACAGGGAACAATCAGCCCCAGCATTTT; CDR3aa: CASTLRTGNNQPQHF
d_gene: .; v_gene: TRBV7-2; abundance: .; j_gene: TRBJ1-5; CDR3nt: TGTGCCAGCAGCCCCCACAGTAGCAATCAGCCCCAGCATTTT; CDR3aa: CASSPHSSNQPQHF
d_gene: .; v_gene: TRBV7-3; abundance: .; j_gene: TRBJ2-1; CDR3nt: TGTGCCAGCAGCTTAGGGGGGAGCCAAAACAATGAGCAGTTCTTC; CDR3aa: CASSLGGSQNNEQFF
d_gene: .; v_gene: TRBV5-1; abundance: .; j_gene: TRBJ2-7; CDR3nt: TGCGCCAGCAGCTTGAGTGGCGGGACTTCCTACGAGCAGTACTTC; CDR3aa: CASSLSGGTSYEQYF
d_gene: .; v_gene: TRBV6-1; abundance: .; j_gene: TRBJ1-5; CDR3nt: TGTGCCAGCAGTGACGGGGGTAAAGGGAGCAATCAGCCCCAGCATTTT; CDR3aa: CASSDGGKGSNQPQHF